This T cell receptor (beta chain) comes out of a study of cytomegalovirus exposure and HLA in healthy donors. About the study: Genotyping of roughly 400 donors showed that approximately 83% belonged to the Caucasian-associated ancestry cluster.

The study ran its PCR with 60 Vbeta and 13 Jbeta primers. Sequencing was performed with immunoSEQ multiplex PCR; in TCRdb, only in-frame clones are kept and a portion is missing. The sample includes about 190,000 clones, 75% to 85% seen only once; the top ten take around 0.8%. Study outcomes and limitations: What a later analysis showed was that several of the most significant clusters appeared linked to common viral pathogens. It was reported in a later analysis that an Asian-associated ancestry cluster showed fewer N-insertions than the roughly 710-donor mean. Segments of the TCR beta V type were, in most cases, productive about 87% or about 30% of the time in an earlier analysis.

Worth noting for this clone: Its antigen remains unidentified.

The CDR3 contains 14 residues. Per the germline V gene, CDR1 is MNHEY and CDR2 is SVGAGI. The V and J ends lost 6 bases and 4 bases, in that order; junction bases with no gene match: 8. The origin of this receptor is a woman aged 18-29 years in good health and CMV-seronegative. Source material: PBMCs. The chain uses TRBV6-5 and TRBJ1-2; 7 bases align to TRBD1. The CDR3 spells CASSKTGLGYGYTF. DNA of the CDR3: TGTGCCAGCAGCAAGACAGGGCTAGGCTATGGCTACACCTTC.